The 5 T cell receptor beta chains below come from one sample, sequenced in a study of cytomegalovirus exposure and HLA in healthy donors. Both 60 Vbeta primers and 13 Jbeta primers went into the PCR. Clones were sequenced by immunoSEQ multiplex PCR, and TCRdb holds only the in-frame ones, with some missing. The table shows fewer than 80,000 clones, with 79% occurring only once. Sequencing was done on a sample of PBMCs. The receptors were sampled from a man aged 25 to 40 in good health and CMV-seronegative.

V usage is TRBV5-4 and J usage is TRBJ2-7; the D gene is possibly TRBD1 (5 bases). Per germline, CDR1 SGHNT and CDR2 YYREEE (reference sequence). Between the trimmed V and J ends, which lost 3 bases and 2 bases, there was a span of 15 bases. CDR3 length: 15 residues. The CDR3 DNA follows: TGTGCCAGCAGCTCCTTTAAGGGGTCCCCCTACGAGCAGTACTTC. This sequence encodes CASSSFKGSPYEQYF.

V is TRBV10-1 and J is TRBJ2-5; 8 positions match TRBD2. The CDR3 covers 14 residues. Trimming took 2 bases from V and 11 from J; bases not matched to a gene: 10. Germline V gene data show CDR1 as WNHNN and CDR2 as SYGVQD (reference sequence). CDR3 sequence reads: CASSEEVAGGGQYF. CDR3 coding DNA: TGCGCCAGCAGTGAGGAAGTTGCGGGAGGAGGGCAGTACTTC.

V usage is TRBV20-1 and J usage is TRBJ1-1; the D gene is possibly TRBD1 (5 bases). V lost 3 bases to trimming and J lost 11 bases, with 10 bases between them. The CDR3 runs to 10 residues. Per germline, CDR1 DFQATT and CDR2 SNEGSKA (reference sequence). CDR3 amino acids: CSASGGEAFF. The CDR3 nucleotides read TGCAGTGCTAGCGGGGGGGAGGCTTTCTTT.

This chain joins TRBV6-5 and TRBJ1-5; D uncertain. V shed 5 bases and J shed 7 bases, with 9 bases lying between them. The CDR3 runs to 12 residues. The germline V gene encodes CDR1 MNHEY and CDR2 SVGAGI. The CDR3 coding sequence is TGTGCCAGCAGTAACGGAGTCCAGCCCCAGCATTTT. Translation gives CASSNGVQPQHF.

This chain links TRBV21-1 with TRBJ2-7; the D call of TRBD1 is as the table states it, not checked on the DNA. TRBV21-1 is noted as a pseudogene. The length of the CDR3 is 15 residues. The CDR3 loop is CASSKGQTFSYEQYF. The CDR3 DNA follows: TGTGCCAGCAGCAAAGGACAGACTTTCTCCTACGAGCAGTACTTC.